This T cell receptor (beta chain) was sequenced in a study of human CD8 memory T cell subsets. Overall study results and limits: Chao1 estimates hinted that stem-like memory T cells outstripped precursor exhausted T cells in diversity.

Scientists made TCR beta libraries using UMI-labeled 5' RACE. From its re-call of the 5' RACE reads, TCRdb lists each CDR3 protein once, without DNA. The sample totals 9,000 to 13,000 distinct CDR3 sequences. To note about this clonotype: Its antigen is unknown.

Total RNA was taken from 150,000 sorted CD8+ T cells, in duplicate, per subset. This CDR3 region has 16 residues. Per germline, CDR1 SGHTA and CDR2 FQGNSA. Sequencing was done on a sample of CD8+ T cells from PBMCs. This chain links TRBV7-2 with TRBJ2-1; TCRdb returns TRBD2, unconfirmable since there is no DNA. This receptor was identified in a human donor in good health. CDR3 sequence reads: CASSLYLAGVYNEQFF.